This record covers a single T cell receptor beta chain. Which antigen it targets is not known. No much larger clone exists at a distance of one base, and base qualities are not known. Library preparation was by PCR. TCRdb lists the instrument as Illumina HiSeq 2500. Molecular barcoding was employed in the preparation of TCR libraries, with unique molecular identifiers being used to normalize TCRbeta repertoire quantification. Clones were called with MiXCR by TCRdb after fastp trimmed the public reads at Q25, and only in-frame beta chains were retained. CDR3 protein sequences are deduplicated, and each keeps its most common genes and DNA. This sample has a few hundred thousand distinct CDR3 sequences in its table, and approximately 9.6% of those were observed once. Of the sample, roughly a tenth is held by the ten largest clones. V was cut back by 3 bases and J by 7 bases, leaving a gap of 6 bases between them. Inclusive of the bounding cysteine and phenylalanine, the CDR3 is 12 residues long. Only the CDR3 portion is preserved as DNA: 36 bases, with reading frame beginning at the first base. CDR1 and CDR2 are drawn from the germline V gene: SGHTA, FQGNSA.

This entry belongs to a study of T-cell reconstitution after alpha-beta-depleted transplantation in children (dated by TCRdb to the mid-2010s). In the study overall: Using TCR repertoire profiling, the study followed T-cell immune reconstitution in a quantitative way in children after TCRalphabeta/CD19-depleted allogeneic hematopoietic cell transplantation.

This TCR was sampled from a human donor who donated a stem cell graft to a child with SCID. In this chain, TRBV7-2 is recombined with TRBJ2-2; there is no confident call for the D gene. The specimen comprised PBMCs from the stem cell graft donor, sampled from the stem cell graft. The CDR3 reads CASSFYFGELFF. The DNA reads TGTGCCAGCAGCTTTTATTTCGGGGAGCTGTTTTTT.